Each of the 28 T cell receptor beta chains below was sequenced from the same sample in a study of T cell clonotyping in hematopoietic cell transplantation. Profiled with immunoSEQ multiplex PCR; TCRdb holds only in-frame clones, not every one. The sample includes tens of thousands of clones, 90% to 96% of them seen just once. Time point: recipient sample about 28 days before transplant, after cytoreduction. Source: peripheral blood mononuclear cells, taken before stem cell transplant. Every receptor here comes from a woman between 45 and 65 years old with acute myeloid leukemia. Some clones in this sample may be carry-over from other donors' samples.

The rearrangement links TRBV27 to TRBJ2-7, with TRBD2 matching 9 bases. The CDR3 is 15 amino acids. Germline lookup yields CDR1 MNHEY and CDR2 SMNVEV (reference sequence). Trimming took 7 bases from V and 0 from J; bases not matched to a gene: 7. CDR3 amino acids: CASTTRAGGSYEQYF. CDR3 nucleotides: TGTGCCAGCACCACCCGAGCGGGAGGCTCCTACGAGCAGTACTTC.

This chain links TRBV28 with TRBJ2-3, with TRBD1 as a possible D gene (6 bases). Trimming left V 5 bases short and J 1 base short, with 13 bases between. The CDR3 loop spans 15 amino acids. The V gene's germline CDR1 is MDHEN and CDR2 SYDVKM. CDR3 nucleotides: TGTGCCAGCAGTGCACAGGGTCCGGGCACAGATACGCAGTATTTT. Translated, it gives CASSAQGPGTDTQYF.

The chain joins TRBV28 to TRBJ2-7, with D perhaps TRBD2 (6 bases). Trimming shortened V by 1 base and J by 4 bases, and 20 bases separated the two germline ends. CDR1 is MDHEN, CDR2 SYDVKM, per germline. The CDR3 runs 17 residues. The CDR3 spells CASSLSLGGEAQYEQYF. The CDR3 DNA reads TGTGCCAGCAGTTTATCTTTGGGGGGAGAAGCACAGTACGAGCAGTACTTC.

This chain joins TRBV6-5 and TRBJ1-5, with D perhaps matching TRBD1 (6 bases). Germline CDR1 reads MNHEY; CDR2 reads SVGAGI. The length of the CDR3 is 14 residues. The germline V and J ends were trimmed by 5 bases and 2 bases, with 10 bases remaining between them. The chain's CDR3 is CASSLTGRNQPQHF. The CDR3 DNA is TGTGCCAGCAGTCTGACAGGTCGCAATCAGCCCCAGCATTTT.

This rearrangement joins TRBV11-2 to TRBJ2-5; D may be TRBD2 (5 bases). Germline CDR1 SGHAT, CDR2 FQNNGV. The ends were cut back, 5 bases at V and 10 bases at J, with 17 bases in the middle. The CDR3 loop spans 13 amino acids. The CDR3 protein is CASSPKAVVSQYF. Here the CDR3 DNA reads TGTGCCAGCAGCCCTAAAGCGGTAGTGAGCCAGTACTTC.

The chain employs TRBV5-1 and TRBJ1-2; D perhaps matches TRBD1 (5 bases). V lost 0 bases, J lost 5 bases, and 11 bases lay in between. The germline gives CDR1 SGHRS, CDR2 YFSETQ. The CDR3 runs to 14 residues. The CDR3 nucleotides are TGCGCCAGCAGCTTGGTTGGAGGGGATTATGGCTACACCTTC. Encoded protein: CASSLVGGDYGYTF.

V gene TRBV2 combines with J gene TRBJ2-1; D possibly uses TRBD1 or TRBD2 (5 bases each). Germline V lookup: CDR1 SNHLY, CDR2 FYNNEI. The CDR3 spans 14 residues. Trimming left V 5 bases short and J 3 bases short, with 11 bases between. The CDR3 here is CASSPGPLYNEQFF. The CDR3 DNA reads TGTGCCAGCAGTCCGGGACCACTCTACAATGAGCAGTTCTTC.

This chain uses TRBV5-1 with TRBJ1-3; D remains unclear. The germline V gene encodes CDR1 SGHRS and CDR2 YFSETQ. This CDR3 has 16 amino acids. V dropped 2 bases and J dropped 4 bases, with 16 bases sitting between them. CDR3 coding DNA: TGCGCCAGCAGCTTCAATTCGGCGGTAGGAGGAAACACCATATATTTT. Amino acids: CASSFNSAVGGNTIYF.

V is TRBV30 and J is TRBJ2-3; 15 bases are a match to TRBD2. The CDR3 extends over 16 amino acids. The J segment lost 4 bases and the V segment lost 0 bases, leaving 2 bases of the junction unmatched. CDR1 is GTSNPN, CDR2 SVGIG, per germline (reference sequence). CDR3 in DNA: TGTGCCTGGAGTGTGGGACTAGCGGGGGGCCCAGATACGCAGTATTTT. The encoded protein is CAWSVGLAGGPDTQYF.

The rearrangement uses TRBV29-1 and TRBJ2-6, with D tentatively TRBD1 or TRBD2 (5 bases each). CDR1 and CDR2 (germline): SQVTM, ANQGSEA. The CDR3 runs to 14 residues. V lost 2 bases to trimming and J lost 3 bases, with 8 bases between them. CDR3 protein: CSVELGDGANVLTF. CDR3 coding DNA: TGCAGCGTTGAATTGGGGGATGGGGCCAACGTCCTGACTTTC.

This sequence joins TRBV5-6 and TRBJ1-2, with a weak D call TRBD1 (5 bases). Germline V gives CDR1 SGHDT, CDR2 YYEEEE. The CDR3 runs 15 residues. Trimming shortened V by 4 bases and J by 0 bases, and 13 bases separated the two germline ends. The CDR3 loop is CASSRTMGANYGYTF. The CDR3, as DNA: TGTGCCAGCAGCCGCACAATGGGGGCTAACTATGGCTACACCTTC.

The rearrangement links TRBV5-1 to TRBJ1-1; D not certain. The CDR3 totals 14 residues. CDR1 SGHRS and CDR2 YFSETQ come from the germline V gene. Trimming took off 7 bases at V and 0 bases at J, with 13 bases between the two ends. CDR3 in amino acids: CASVQGSMNTEAFF. The DNA of the CDR3 is TGCGCCAGCGTTCAAGGGAGCATGAACACTGAAGCTTTCTTT.

The chain has TRBV5-6 and TRBJ1-5; D unresolved. Germline V gives CDR1 SGHDT, CDR2 YYEEEE. This CDR3 region has 16 residues. Trimming pared 3 bases from V and 4 bases from J, leaving 17 bases between. CDR3 sequence reads: CASSSSTRYRNQPQHF. CDR3 bases: TGTGCCAGCAGCTCATCAACCAGGTATCGGAATCAGCCCCAGCATTTT.

The J gene is TRBJ1-2, the V gene TRBV28; possibly TRBD1 for D (6 bases). Germline assignment: CDR1 MDHEN and CDR2 SYDVKM. The CDR3 covers 15 residues. Trimming removed 6 bases from V and 8 bases from J, with 22 bases in between. Here the CDR3 reads CASSSHKQGNGGYTF. CDR3 sequence (DNA): TGTGCCAGCAGCTCCCATAAACAGGGCAACGGCGGCTACACCTTC.

The rearrangement uses TRBV6-5 and TRBJ1-2; D possibly corresponds to TRBD1 (6 bases). The V end was cut by 4 bases, the J end by 10 bases, with 16 bases between. Germline values: CDR1 MNHEY, CDR2 SVGAGI. CDR3 length: 13 amino acids. CDR3 amino acids: CASSFLNTGYYTF. In nucleotides, the CDR3 is TGTGCCAGCAGTTTCCTTAACACAGGGTACTACACCTTC.

The chain links TRBV28 to TRBJ1-2; 7 bases fit TRBD1. Losses at the gene ends were 8 bases for V and 4 bases for J; bases not matched to a gene: 13. This CDR3 region has 15 residues. From germline, CDR1 is MDHEN and CDR2 SYDVKM. CDR3 sequence (DNA): TGTGCCAGCTATATGGGAAGACAGGGCGGCTATGGCTACACCTTC. It codes for CASYMGRQGGYGYTF.

The V call is TRBV19, the J call TRBJ2-7, with 9 positions matching TRBD2. The CDR3 covers 16 residues. Germline CDR1 LNHDA, CDR2 SQIVND (reference sequence). V was pared by 4 bases and J by 1 base, with 8 bases of the junction left unmatched. CDR3: CASSKYSGRGSYEQYF. CDR3 DNA sequence: TGTGCCAGTAGTAAATATAGCGGGAGAGGGTCCTACGAGCAGTACTTC.

The chain couples TRBV6-6 to TRBJ2-7; D is perhaps TRBD2 (5 bases). The CDR3 is 12 amino acids. Germline CDR1 MNHNY, CDR2 SVGAGI (reference sequence). Trimming removed 5 bases at V and 3 bases at J, with 8 bases between. The CDR3 sequence: CASSAGGYEQYF. The CDR3, as DNA: TGTGCCAGCAGTGCCGGAGGCTACGAGCAGTACTTC.

The V gene is TRBV29-1, the J gene TRBJ1-1; 7 bases are shared with TRBD1. CDR3 length equals 14 residues. Trimming at V came to 8 bases and at J to 3 bases, leaving 12 bases not matched to a gene. In germline, CDR1 is SQVTM, CDR2 ANQGSEA. DNA for the CDR3: TGCAGCTACAGACAGGGAAGGGGGGACACTGAAGCTTTCTTT. It codes for CSYRQGRGDTEAFF.

This chain connects TRBV10-2 to TRBJ2-6; 7 positions agree with TRBD1. Trimming removed 6 bases from V and 0 bases from J; junction bases left unmatched: 8. The CDR3 totals 17 residues. Germline CDR1 and CDR2: WSHSY and SAAADI. CDR3 protein: CASRLRGSLSGANVLTF. CDR3 coding DNA: TGCGCCAGCAGGCTCAGGGGGTCCCTCTCTGGGGCCAACGTCCTGACTTTC.

This clone was recorded once. This sequence joins TRBV7-6 and TRBJ2-7, with 7 bases identical to TRBD2. The CDR3 contains 12 residues. The V and J ends lost 1 base and 6 bases, in that order; junction bases with no gene match: 0. The germline gives CDR1 SGHVS, CDR2 FNYEAQ. The CDR3 protein is CASSLGGGEQYF. DNA for the CDR3: TGTGCCAGCAGCTTAGGGGGGGGCGAGCAGTACTTC.

The chain uses TRBV30 and TRBJ1-5, with D possibly TRBD1 on 6 matching bases. V dropped 0 bases and J dropped 5 bases, with 17 bases sitting between them. The CDR3 contains 16 residues. CDR1 is GTSNPN and CDR2 is SVGIG in the germline V gene (reference sequence). CDR3 amino acids: CAWSVAGKRGYQPQHF. The CDR3 nucleotides read TGTGCCTGGAGTGTCGCGGGCAAGAGGGGGTATCAGCCCCAGCATTTT.

The CDR3 sequence: CASSRKDRSSYNEQFF. The CDR3 nucleotides read TGTGCCAGTAGTAGAAAGGACAGGAGCTCCTACAATGAGCAGTTCTTC. The chain uses TRBV19 and TRBJ2-1, with 7 bases lining up with TRBD1. This CDR3 comprises 16 residues. After removal of 4 bases from V and 0 bases from J, the junction contained 6 bases not matched to a gene. Germline loops: CDR1 LNHDA, CDR2 SQIVND (reference sequence). The full variable domain, in which reference TRBV19 and TRBJ2-1 provide the parts outside the CDR3, is DGGITQSPKYLFRKEGQNVTLSCEQNLNHDAMYWYRQDPGQGLRLIYYSQIVNDFQKGDIAEGYSVSREKKESFPLTVTSAQKNPTAFYLCASSRKDRSSYNEQFFGPGTRLTVL.

The chain carries TRBV7-2 and TRBJ2-3, with D tentatively TRBD1 (8 bases). Germline CDR1 SGHTA, CDR2 FQGNSA. The CDR3 spans 14 residues. Trimming pared 2 bases from V and 4 bases from J, leaving 10 bases between. The CDR3 loop is CASSLTGGADTQYF. The CDR3 coding sequence is TGTGCCAGCAGCTTAACAGGGGGGGCAGATACGCAGTATTTT.

The genes are TRBV27 and TRBJ1-1, with D unresolved. V lost 2 bases and J 1 base, leaving 5 bases between the germline ends. The CDR3 has 13 residues. Germline assignment: CDR1 MNHEY and CDR2 SMNVEV (reference sequence). CDR3 residues: CASSLVTNTEAFF. The CDR3 DNA is TGTGCCAGCAGTTTAGTCACGAACACTGAAGCTTTCTTT.

The chain is built from TRBV5-8 and TRBJ2-5; D possibly corresponds to TRBD2 (6 bases). The V gene's germline CDR1 is SGHTS and CDR2 YDEGEE. V was trimmed by 0 bases and J by 5 bases, leaving 11 bases between them. This CDR3 has 14 amino acids. The CDR3 nucleotides are TGTGCCAGCAGCTTGGTTGGAGGGTTGGAGACCCAGTACTTC. Translation: CASSLVGGLETQYF. The full variable domain, in which reference TRBV5-8 and TRBJ2-5 provide the parts outside the CDR3, is EAGVTQSPTHLIKTRGQQATLRCSPISGHTSVYWYQQALGLGLQFLLWYDEGEERNRGNFPPRFSGRQFPNYSSELNVNALELEDSALYLCASSLVGGLETQYFGPGTRLLVL.

The chain joins TRBV5-4 to TRBJ2-7; D gene uncertain. The germline V gene encodes CDR1 SGHNT and CDR2 YYREEE (reference sequence). V dropped 2 bases and J dropped 1 base, with 7 bases sitting between them. The CDR3 contains 13 residues. The CDR3 reads CASSFRSSYEQYF. CDR3 coding DNA: TGTGCCAGCAGCTTTCGCAGTTCCTACGAGCAGTACTTC.

This chain connects TRBV11-2 to TRBJ2-1; no clear D. V lost 3 bases, J lost 5 bases, and 17 bases lay in between. Germline CDR1 reads SGHAT; CDR2 reads FQNNGV. The CDR3 length is 16 residues. CDR3 bases: TGTGCCAGCAGCTTTCCTTCTCGCCCAATCAACAATGAGCAGTTCTTC. Translating it yields CASSFPSRPINNEQFF.